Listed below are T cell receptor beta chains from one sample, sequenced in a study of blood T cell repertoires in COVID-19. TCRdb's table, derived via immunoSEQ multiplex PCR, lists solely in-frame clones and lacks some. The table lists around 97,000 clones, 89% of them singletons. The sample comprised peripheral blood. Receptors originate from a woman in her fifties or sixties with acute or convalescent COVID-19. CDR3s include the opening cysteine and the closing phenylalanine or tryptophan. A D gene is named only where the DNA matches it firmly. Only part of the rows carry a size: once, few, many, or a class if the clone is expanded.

cdr3_aa: CASSSRENTGELFF
cdr3_nt: TGTGCCAGCAGCTCCCGGGAGAACACCGGGGAGCTGTTTTTT
clone_size: NA
d_call: NA
v_call: TRBV7-8
j_call: TRBJ2-2

cdr3_aa: CASSSGGAYGYTF
cdr3_nt: TGTGCCAGCAGTTCTGGGGGCGCCTATGGCTACACCTTC
clone_size: NA
d_call: NA
v_call: TRBV12-3/TRBV12-4
j_call: TRBJ1-2

cdr3_aa: CASNLLREGNEQFF
cdr3_nt: TGTGCCAGCAACCTCCTCCGGGAGGGTAATGAGCAGTTCTTC
clone_size: NA
d_call: TRBD2
v_call: TRBV2
j_call: TRBJ2-1

cdr3_aa: CASSGQGGTGELFF
cdr3_nt: TGTGCCAGCAGTGGACAGGGGGGCACCGGGGAGCTGTTTTTT
clone_size: NA
d_call: TRBD1
v_call: TRBV2
j_call: TRBJ2-2

cdr3_aa: CASSTGSVYGYTF
cdr3_nt: TGTGCCAGCAGCACGGGAAGCGTTTATGGCTACACCTTC
clone_size: NA
d_call: NA
v_call: TRBV5-5
j_call: TRBJ1-2

cdr3_aa: CASSLAGGSLSYNEQFF
cdr3_nt: TGCGCCAGCAGCTTGGCTGGCGGAAGTCTTTCCTACAATGAGCAGTTCTTC
clone_size: once
d_call: NA
v_call: TRBV5-1
j_call: TRBJ2-1

cdr3_aa: CASSEWRLAGVEGELFF
cdr3_nt: TGTGCCAGCAGTGAATGGAGACTAGCGGGTGTTGAGGGGGAGCTGTTTTTT
clone_size: once
d_call: TRBD2
v_call: TRBV6-1
j_call: TRBJ2-2

cdr3_aa: CAWRWRRTGGAEGQYF
cdr3_nt: TGTGCCTGGAGATGGCGTAGGACAGGGGGGGCTGAAGGGCAGTACTTC
clone_size: NA
d_call: TRBD1
v_call: TRBV30
j_call: TRBJ2-7

cdr3_aa: CASSKQGRNGYTF
cdr3_nt: TGTGCCAGCAGTAAACAGGGAAGGAATGGCTACACCTTC
clone_size: NA
d_call: NA
v_call: TRBV3-1/TRBV3-2
j_call: TRBJ1-2

cdr3_aa: CASISGSSYNEQFF
cdr3_nt: TGCGCCAGCATTAGCGGAAGCTCCTACAATGAGCAGTTCTTC
clone_size: once
d_call: NA
v_call: TRBV10-1
j_call: TRBJ2-1

cdr3_aa: CAIGQGERETQYF
cdr3_nt: TGTGCCATCGGACAGGGAGAGAGAGAGACCCAGTACTTC
clone_size: NA
d_call: TRBD1
v_call: TRBV10-3
j_call: TRBJ2-5